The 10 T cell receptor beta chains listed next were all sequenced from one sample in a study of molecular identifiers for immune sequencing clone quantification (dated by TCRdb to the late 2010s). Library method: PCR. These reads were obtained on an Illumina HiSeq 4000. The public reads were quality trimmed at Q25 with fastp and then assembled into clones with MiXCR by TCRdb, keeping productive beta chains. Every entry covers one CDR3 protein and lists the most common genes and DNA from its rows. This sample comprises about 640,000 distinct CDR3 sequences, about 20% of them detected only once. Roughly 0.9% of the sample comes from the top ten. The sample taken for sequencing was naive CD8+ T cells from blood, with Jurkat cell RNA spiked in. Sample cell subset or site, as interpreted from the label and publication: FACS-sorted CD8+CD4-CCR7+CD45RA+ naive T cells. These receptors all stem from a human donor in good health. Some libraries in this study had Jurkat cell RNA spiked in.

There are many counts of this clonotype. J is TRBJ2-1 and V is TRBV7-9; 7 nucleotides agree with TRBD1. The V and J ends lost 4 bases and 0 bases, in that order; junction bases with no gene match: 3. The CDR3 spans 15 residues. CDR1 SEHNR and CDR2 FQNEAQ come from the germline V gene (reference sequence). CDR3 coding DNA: TGTGCCAGCAGCTCAGGGGGTATCTCCTACAATGAGCAGTTCTTC. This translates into CASSSGGISYNEQFF. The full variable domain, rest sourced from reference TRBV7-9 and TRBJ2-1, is DTGVSQNPRHKITKRGQNVTFRCDPISEHNRLYWYRQTLGQGPEFLTYFQNEAQLEKSRLLSDRFSAERPKGSFSTLEIQRTEQGDSAMYLCASSSGGISYNEQFFGPGTRLTVL.

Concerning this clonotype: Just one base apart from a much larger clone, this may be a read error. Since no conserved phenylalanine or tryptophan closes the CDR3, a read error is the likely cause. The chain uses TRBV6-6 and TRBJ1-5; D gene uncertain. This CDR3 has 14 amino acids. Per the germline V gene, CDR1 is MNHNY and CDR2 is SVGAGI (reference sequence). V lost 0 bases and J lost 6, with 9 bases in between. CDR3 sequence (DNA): TGTGCCAGCAGTTACTCGAGTGGAGTTCAGCCCCAGCATCTT. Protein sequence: CASSYSSGVQPQHL.

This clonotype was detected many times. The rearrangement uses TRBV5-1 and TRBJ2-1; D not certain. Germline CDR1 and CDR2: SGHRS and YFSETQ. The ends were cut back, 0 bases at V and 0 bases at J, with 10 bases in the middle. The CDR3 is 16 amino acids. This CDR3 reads CASSLGAASSYNEQFF. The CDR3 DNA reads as TGCGCCAGCAGCTTGGGGGCTGCTAGCTCCTACAATGAGCAGTTCTTC.

CDR3 protein: CASSRTGAGGVGELFF. In nucleotides, the CDR3 is TGTGCCAGCAGCAGAACCGGGGCAGGGGGAGTCGGGGAGCTGTTTTTT. The chain carries TRBV6-2 or TRBV6-3 and TRBJ2-2, with TRBD1 matching over 7 bases. Germline loops: CDR1 MNHEY, CDR2 SVGEGT. The CDR3 totals 16 residues. V lost 6 bases and J lost 7; bases outside the gene matches: 14.

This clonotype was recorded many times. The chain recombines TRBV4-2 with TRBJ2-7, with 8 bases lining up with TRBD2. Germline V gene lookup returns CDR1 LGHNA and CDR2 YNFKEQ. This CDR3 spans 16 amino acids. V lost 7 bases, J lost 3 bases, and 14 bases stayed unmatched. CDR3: CASTASPSGSVYEQYF. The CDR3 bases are TGTGCCAGCACTGCAAGTCCAAGCGGGAGTGTCTACGAGCAGTACTTC.

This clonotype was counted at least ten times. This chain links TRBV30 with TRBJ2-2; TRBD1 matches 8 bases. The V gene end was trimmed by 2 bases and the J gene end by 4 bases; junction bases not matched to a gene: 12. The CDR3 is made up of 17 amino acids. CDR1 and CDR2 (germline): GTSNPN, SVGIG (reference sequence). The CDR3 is CAWSKGQGSVSTGELFF. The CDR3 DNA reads TGTGCCTGGAGTAAAGGACAGGGATCAGTGAGCACCGGGGAGCTGTTTTTT.

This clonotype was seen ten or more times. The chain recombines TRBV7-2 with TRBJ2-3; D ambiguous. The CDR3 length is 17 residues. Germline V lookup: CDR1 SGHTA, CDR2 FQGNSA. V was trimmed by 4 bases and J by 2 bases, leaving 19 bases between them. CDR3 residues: CASSSPDTNYYTDTQYF. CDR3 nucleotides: TGTGCCAGCAGCTCCCCCGACACCAATTATTACACAGATACGCAGTATTTT.

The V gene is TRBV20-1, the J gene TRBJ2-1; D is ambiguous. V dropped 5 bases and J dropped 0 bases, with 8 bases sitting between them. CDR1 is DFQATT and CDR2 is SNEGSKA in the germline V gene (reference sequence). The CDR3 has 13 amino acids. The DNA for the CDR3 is TGCAGTGCTCTCTCCAGCTCCTACAATGAGCAGTTCTTC. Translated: CSALSSSYNEQFF.

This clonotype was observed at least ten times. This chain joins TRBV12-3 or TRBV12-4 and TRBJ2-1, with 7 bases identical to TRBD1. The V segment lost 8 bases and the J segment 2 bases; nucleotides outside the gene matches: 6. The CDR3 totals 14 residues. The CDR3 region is CASVYGTAYNEQFF. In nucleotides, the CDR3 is TGTGCCAGCGTGTACGGGACAGCCTACAATGAGCAGTTCTTC.

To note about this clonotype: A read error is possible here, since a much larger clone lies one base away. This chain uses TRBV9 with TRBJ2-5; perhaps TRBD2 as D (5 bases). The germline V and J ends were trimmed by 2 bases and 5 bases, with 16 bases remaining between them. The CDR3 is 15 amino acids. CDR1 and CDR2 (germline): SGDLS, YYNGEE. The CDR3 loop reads CASSVGIRTLETQYF. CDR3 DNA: TGTGCCAGCAGCGTCGGGATTAGGACTCTTGAGACCCAGTACTTC.